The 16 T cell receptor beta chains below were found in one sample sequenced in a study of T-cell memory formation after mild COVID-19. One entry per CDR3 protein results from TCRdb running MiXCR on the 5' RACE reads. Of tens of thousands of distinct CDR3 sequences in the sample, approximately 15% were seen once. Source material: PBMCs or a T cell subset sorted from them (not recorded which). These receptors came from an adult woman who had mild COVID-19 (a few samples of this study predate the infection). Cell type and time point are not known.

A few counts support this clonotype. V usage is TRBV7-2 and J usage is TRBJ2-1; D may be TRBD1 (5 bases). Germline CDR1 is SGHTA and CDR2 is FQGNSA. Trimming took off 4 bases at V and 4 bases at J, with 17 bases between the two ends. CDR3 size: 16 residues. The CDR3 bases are TGTGCCAGCAGCTCAAGCGTGGGGCTCGGATACAATGAGCAGTTCTTC. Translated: CASSSSVGLGYNEQFF. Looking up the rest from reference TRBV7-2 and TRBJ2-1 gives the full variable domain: GAGVSQSPSNKVTEKGKDVELRCDPISGHTALYWYRQSLGQGLEFLIYFQGNSAPDKSGLPSDRFSAERTGGSVSTLTIQRTQQEDSAVYLCASSSSVGLGYNEQFFGPGTRLTVL.

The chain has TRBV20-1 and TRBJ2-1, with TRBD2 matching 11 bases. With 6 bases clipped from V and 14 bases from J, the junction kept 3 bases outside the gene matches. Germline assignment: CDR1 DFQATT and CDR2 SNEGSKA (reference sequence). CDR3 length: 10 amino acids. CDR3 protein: CSAGTSGEFF. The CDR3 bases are TGCAGTGCGGGGACTAGCGGAGAGTTCTTC.

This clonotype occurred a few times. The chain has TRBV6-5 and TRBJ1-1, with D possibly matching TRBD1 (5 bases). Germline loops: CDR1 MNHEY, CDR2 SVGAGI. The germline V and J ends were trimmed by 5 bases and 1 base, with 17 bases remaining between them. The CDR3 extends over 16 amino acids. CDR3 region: CASSEGSGRSNTEAFF. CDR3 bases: TGTGCCAGCAGTGAGGGCTCGGGACGGTCGAACACTGAAGCTTTCTTT.

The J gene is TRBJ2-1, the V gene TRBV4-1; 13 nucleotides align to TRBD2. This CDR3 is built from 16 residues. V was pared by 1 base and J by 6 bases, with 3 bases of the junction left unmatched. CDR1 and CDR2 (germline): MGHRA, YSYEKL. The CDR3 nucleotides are TGCGCCAGCAGCCAAGTGGGACTAGCGGGGATCAATGAGCAGTTCTTC. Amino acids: CASSQVGLAGINEQFF.

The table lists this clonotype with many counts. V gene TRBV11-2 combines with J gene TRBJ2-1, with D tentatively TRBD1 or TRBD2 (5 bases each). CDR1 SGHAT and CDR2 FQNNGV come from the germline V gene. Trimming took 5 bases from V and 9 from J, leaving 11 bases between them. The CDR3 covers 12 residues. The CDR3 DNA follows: TGTGCCAGCAGCCGGGGACCGCGTGAGCAGTTCTTC. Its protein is CASSRGPREQFF.

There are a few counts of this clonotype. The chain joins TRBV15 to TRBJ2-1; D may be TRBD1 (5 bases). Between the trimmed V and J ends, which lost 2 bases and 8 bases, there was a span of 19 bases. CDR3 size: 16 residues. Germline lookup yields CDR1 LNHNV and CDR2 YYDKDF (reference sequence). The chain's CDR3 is CATSRRGVGHRDEQFF. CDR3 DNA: TGTGCCACCAGCAGAAGGGGTGTCGGGCATCGGGATGAGCAGTTCTTC.

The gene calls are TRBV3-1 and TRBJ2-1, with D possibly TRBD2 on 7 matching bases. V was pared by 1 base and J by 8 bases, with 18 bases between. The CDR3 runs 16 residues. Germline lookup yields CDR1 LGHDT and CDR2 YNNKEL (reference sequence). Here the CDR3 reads CASSQVRLAEGDEQFF. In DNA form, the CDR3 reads TGTGCCAGCAGCCAAGTCAGGCTAGCGGAGGGGGATGAGCAGTTCTTC.

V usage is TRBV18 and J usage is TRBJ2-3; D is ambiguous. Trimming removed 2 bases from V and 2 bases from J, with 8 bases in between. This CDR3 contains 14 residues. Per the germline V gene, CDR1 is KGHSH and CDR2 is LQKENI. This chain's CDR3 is CASSPKEDTDTQYF. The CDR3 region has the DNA TGTGCCAGCTCACCAAAAGAGGACACAGATACGCAGTATTTT.

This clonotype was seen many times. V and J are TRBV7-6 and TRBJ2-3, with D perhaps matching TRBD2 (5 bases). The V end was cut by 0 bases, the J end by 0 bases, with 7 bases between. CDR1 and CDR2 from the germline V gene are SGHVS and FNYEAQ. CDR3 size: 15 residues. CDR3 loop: CASSLAGGSTDTQYF. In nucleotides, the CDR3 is TGTGCCAGCAGCTTAGCGGGCGGGAGCACAGATACGCAGTATTTT.

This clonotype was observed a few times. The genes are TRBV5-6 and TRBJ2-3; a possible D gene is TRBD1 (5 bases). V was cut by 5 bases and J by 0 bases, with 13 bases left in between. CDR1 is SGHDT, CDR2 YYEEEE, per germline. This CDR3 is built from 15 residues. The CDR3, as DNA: TGTGCCAGCAGAGGGGTCTCTACTAGCACAGATACGCAGTATTTT. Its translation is CASRGVSTSTDTQYF.

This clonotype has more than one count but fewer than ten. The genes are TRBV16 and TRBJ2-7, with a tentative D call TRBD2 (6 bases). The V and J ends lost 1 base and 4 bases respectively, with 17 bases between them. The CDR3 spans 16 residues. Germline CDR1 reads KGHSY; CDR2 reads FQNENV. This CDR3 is CASSQLGGTTAYEQYF. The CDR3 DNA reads TGTGCCAGCAGCCAATTGGGAGGAACGACAGCATACGAGCAGTACTTC.

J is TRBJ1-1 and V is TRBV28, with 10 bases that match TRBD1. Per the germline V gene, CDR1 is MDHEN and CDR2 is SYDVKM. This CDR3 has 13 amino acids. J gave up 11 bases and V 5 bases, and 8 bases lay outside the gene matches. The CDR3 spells CASSEGQGYWAFF. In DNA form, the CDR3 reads TGTGCCAGCAGTGAGGGACAGGGGTATTGGGCTTTCTTT. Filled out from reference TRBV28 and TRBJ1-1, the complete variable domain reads DVKVTQSSRYLVKRTGEKVFLECVQDMDHENMFWYRQDPGLGLRLIYFSYDVKMKEKGDIPEGYSVSREKKERFSLILESASTNQTSMYLCASSEGQGYWAFFGQGTRLTVV.

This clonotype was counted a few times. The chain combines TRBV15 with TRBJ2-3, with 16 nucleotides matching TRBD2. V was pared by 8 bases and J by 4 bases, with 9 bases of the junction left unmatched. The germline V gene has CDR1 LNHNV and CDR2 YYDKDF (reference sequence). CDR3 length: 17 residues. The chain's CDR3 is CATGGTSGRAGADTQYF. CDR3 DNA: TGTGCCACCGGCGGGACTAGCGGGAGGGCCGGGGCAGATACGCAGTATTTT. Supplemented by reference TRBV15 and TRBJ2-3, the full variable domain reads DAMVIQNPRYQVTQFGKPVTLSCSQTLNHNVMYWYQQKSSQAPKLLFHYYDKDFNNEADTPDNFQSRRPNTSFCFLDIRSPGLGDTAMYLCATGGTSGRAGADTQYFGPGTRLTVL.

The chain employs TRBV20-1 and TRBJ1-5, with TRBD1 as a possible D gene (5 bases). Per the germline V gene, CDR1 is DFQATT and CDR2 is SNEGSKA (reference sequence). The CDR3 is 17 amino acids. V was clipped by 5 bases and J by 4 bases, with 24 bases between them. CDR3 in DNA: TGCAGTGCTCACGACGGGCCGTCCAGGGTCATAAATCAGCCCCAGCATTTT. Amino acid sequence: CSAHDGPSRVINQPQHF.

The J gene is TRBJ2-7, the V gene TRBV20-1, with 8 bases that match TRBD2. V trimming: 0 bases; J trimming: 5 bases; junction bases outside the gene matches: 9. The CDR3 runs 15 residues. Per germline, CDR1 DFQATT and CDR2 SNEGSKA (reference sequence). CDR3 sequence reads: CSARDQAGVVDEQYF. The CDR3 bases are TGCAGTGCTAGAGACCAAGCGGGAGTCGTCGACGAGCAGTACTTC.

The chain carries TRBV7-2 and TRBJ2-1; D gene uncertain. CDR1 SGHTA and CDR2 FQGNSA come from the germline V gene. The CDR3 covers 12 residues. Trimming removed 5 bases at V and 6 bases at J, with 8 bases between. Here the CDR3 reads CASSIHGNEQFF. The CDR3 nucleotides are TGTGCCAGCAGCATACACGGCAATGAGCAGTTCTTC. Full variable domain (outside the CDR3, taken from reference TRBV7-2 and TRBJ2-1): GAGVSQSPSNKVTEKGKDVELRCDPISGHTALYWYRQSLGQGLEFLIYFQGNSAPDKSGLPSDRFSAERTGGSVSTLTIQRTQQEDSAVYLCASSIHGNEQFFGPGTRLTVL.